Each of the 26 T cell receptor beta chains below was sequenced from the same sample in a study of blood T cells in healthy people across ages. The authors ran a second PCR of about 6 to 12 cycles using a sample-barcoded 5' primer and a J-beta primer mix. Each CDR3 protein is one row after TCRdb ran MiXCR on the 5' RACE reads. This sample has approximately 2,000,000 distinct CDR3 sequences; about two fifths occur once, and the top ten carry under 25%. Source material: blood. These TCRs come from a human donor in good health.

The V gene is TRBV24-1, the J gene TRBJ2-5, with D possibly TRBD1 on 5 matching bases. V shed 6 bases and J shed 0 bases, with 13 bases lying between them. This CDR3 comprises 15 residues. Germline V gene data show CDR1 as KGHDR and CDR2 as SFDVKD. The CDR3 reads CATSKTVEYQETQYF. The CDR3, as DNA: TGTGCCACCAGTAAGACAGTAGAGTACCAAGAGACCCAGTACTTC.

In this sample, this clonotype turned up a few times. The chain employs TRBV15 and TRBJ2-5; D gene ambiguous. This CDR3 is built from 15 residues. Germline CDR1 reads LNHNV; CDR2 reads YYDKDF (reference sequence). V lost 4 bases to trimming and J lost 5 bases, with 17 bases between them. The CDR3 is CATSNVYLIGETQYF. The CDR3 DNA reads as TGTGCCACCAGCAATGTATATCTGATCGGGGAGACCCAGTACTTC.

The CDR3 loop is CASSPSRAQREAFF. For the CDR3, the DNA is TGCGCCAGCAGCCCCAGCCGGGCCCAACGAGAAGCTTTCTTT. The V and J genes are TRBV4-1 and TRBJ1-1; D call uncertain. Trimming pared 4 bases from V and 8 bases from J, leaving 17 bases between. Per germline, CDR1 MGHRA and CDR2 YSYEKL. There are 14 residues in the CDR3.

The genes are TRBV20-1 and TRBJ2-1; tentatively, D is TRBD1 (7 bases). This CDR3 is 14 amino acids long. Germline V gives CDR1 DFQATT, CDR2 SNEGSKA (reference sequence). Trimming pared 7 bases from V and 4 bases from J, leaving 17 bases between. The CDR3 bases are TGCAGTGTCCCGCGGGGCAGGGGGTACAATGAGCAGTTCTTC. As protein: CSVPRGRGYNEQFF.

The J gene is TRBJ1-1, the V gene TRBV7-9; the D is unclear. The germline V and J ends were trimmed by 1 base and 11 bases, with 11 bases remaining between them. From germline, CDR1 is SEHNR and CDR2 FQNEAQ (reference sequence). The CDR3 runs 12 residues. The DNA of the CDR3 is TGTGCCAGCAGCTTAGAGTCTTCGAAGGCTTTCTTT. Translation: CASSLESSKAFF.

This clonotype was seen ten or more times. The CDR3 loop reads CASREGQGIRGANVLTF. Here the CDR3 DNA reads TGTGCCAGCAGGGAGGGACAGGGTATTCGTGGGGCCAACGTCCTGACTTTC. The gene calls are TRBV2 and TRBJ2-6, with TRBD1 identical over 9 bases. V dropped 6 bases and J dropped 3; count of bases not matched to a gene: 9. Germline V gives CDR1 SNHLY, CDR2 FYNNEI. The CDR3 consists of 17 residues.

The J gene is TRBJ2-1, the V gene TRBV10-3; unclear D gene. This CDR3 has 13 residues. Germline V gene sequence: CDR1 ENHRY, CDR2 SYGVKD. The ends were cut back, 5 bases at V and 7 bases at J, with 12 bases in the middle. The DNA of the CDR3 is TGTGCCATCAGTCCTCCCGAAGAAAATGAGCAGTTCTTC. Translating gives CAISPPEENEQFF.

The gene calls are TRBV13 and TRBJ1-2, with D unclear. Germline lookup yields CDR1 PRHDT and CDR2 FYEKMQ (reference sequence). With 0 bases removed from V and 7 bases from J, the gap between germline ends came to 12 bases. The CDR3 is 14 amino acids. The CDR3 nucleotides read TGTGCCAGCAGCTTAGGCAGAGAACCCGGTGGCTACACCTTC. Translation gives CASSLGREPGGYTF.

At least ten counts were recorded for this clonotype. The chain is built from TRBV2 and TRBJ1-5; D possibly corresponds to TRBD1 (6 bases). The V end lost 5 bases, the J end lost 1 base, and 15 bases lay between the germline ends. This CDR3 has 16 residues. Germline-derived CDR1 and CDR2 are SNHLY and FYNNEI. DNA for the CDR3: TGTGCCAGCAGTTTAATGGGGGCCCGGAGCAATCAGCCCCAGCATTTT. It specifies CASSLMGARSNQPQHF.

The chain joins TRBV27 to TRBJ2-7; TRBD1 agrees at 7 bases. V dropped 6 bases and J dropped 2; count of bases not matched to a gene: 13. Germline V gives CDR1 MNHEY, CDR2 SMNVEV (reference sequence). The CDR3 is 16 residues long. CDR3 sequence: CASRKGQTFTPYEQYF. The DNA of the CDR3 is TGTGCCAGCAGAAAGGGACAGACCTTCACCCCCTACGAGCAGTACTTC.

This clonotype has a handful of counts. The genes are TRBV20-1 and TRBJ2-3; D remains ambiguous. Per germline, CDR1 DFQATT and CDR2 SNEGSKA (reference sequence). CDR3 length: 12 amino acids. The V end lost 0 bases, the J end lost 3 bases, and 4 bases lay between the germline ends. The CDR3 is CSARDQTDTQYF. The CDR3 DNA reads as TGCAGTGCTAGAGATCAGACAGATACGCAGTATTTT.

Ten or more counts support this clonotype. J is TRBJ1-5 and V is TRBV9; D is possibly TRBD1 (5 bases). The germline CDR1 and CDR2 sequences are SGDLS and YYNGEE. The CDR3 totals 14 residues. Trimming shortened V by 4 bases and J by 1 base, and 9 bases separated the two germline ends. As DNA, the CDR3 is TGTGCCAGCAGCCCCGGGGCGAGCAATCAGCCCCAGCATTTT. Translation gives CASSPGASNQPQHF.

In its sample, this clonotype was seen a few times. The chain is built from TRBV2 and TRBJ1-1; 7 positions match TRBD1. There are 16 residues in the CDR3. Germline V gene data show CDR1 as SNHLY and CDR2 as FYNNEI. The J segment lost 0 bases and the V segment lost 5 bases, leaving 9 bases of the junction unmatched. The chain's CDR3 is CASSRQGLKLNTEAFF. CDR3 bases: TGTGCCAGCAGTCGACAGGGATTAAAATTGAACACTGAAGCTTTCTTT.

This chain links TRBV27 with TRBJ1-1, with D possibly matching TRBD1 (5 bases). Looked up from germline, CDR1 is MNHEY and CDR2 is SMNVEV (reference sequence). V lost 3 bases to trimming and J lost 6 bases, with 11 bases between them. This CDR3 spans 13 amino acids. CDR3 protein: CASSFLQGSEAFF. CDR3 nucleotide sequence: TGTGCCAGCAGTTTTTTGCAGGGCTCTGAAGCTTTCTTT.

This clonotype was detected only a few times. The chain employs TRBV9 and TRBJ2-7; 9 bases are a match to TRBD1. Germline V gene data show CDR1 as SGDLS and CDR2 as YYNGEE. After removal of 4 bases from V and 2 bases from J, the junction contained 13 bases not matched to a gene. The length of the CDR3 is 17 residues. The CDR3: CASSPQLGQGNPYEQYF. In DNA, the CDR3 is TGTGCCAGCAGCCCCCAGCTGGGACAGGGAAATCCCTACGAGCAGTACTTC.

The CDR3 DNA follows: TGCGCCAGCAGCCAAGAGATGACTAGCGGGGGGGGTAGCTCCTACGAGCAGTACTTC. This gives the protein CASSQEMTSGGGSSYEQYF. The rearrangement links TRBV4-1 to TRBJ2-7; TRBD2 matches at 14 bases. The germline V gene encodes CDR1 MGHRA and CDR2 YSYEKL. Trimming cost V 0 bases and J 0 bases; bases outside gene matches: 7. CDR3 length: 19 residues.

The V and J genes are TRBV7-2 and TRBJ1-1; perhaps TRBD1 as D (5 bases). Germline CDR1 reads SGHTA; CDR2 reads FQGNSA. The CDR3 totals 17 residues. V lost 4 bases and J 1 base, leaving 19 bases between the germline ends. Here the CDR3 DNA reads TGTGCCAGCAGCTACGGTTTGCCCGGGGGTGGGAACACTGAAGCTTTCTTT. Translation: CASSYGLPGGGNTEAFF. The full variable domain, in which reference TRBV7-2 and TRBJ1-1 provide the parts outside the CDR3, is GAGVSQSPSNKVTEKGKDVELRCDPISGHTALYWYRQSLGQGLEFLIYFQGNSAPDKSGLPSDRFSAERTGGSVSTLTIQRTQQEDSAVYLCASSYGLPGGGNTEAFFGQGTRLTVV.

This clonotype was seen more than once but under ten times. V is TRBV20-1 and J is TRBJ2-5; 8 bases agree with TRBD2. Germline CDR1 DFQATT, CDR2 SNEGSKA (reference sequence). V dropped 4 bases and J dropped 4; count of bases not matched to a gene: 8. The CDR3 runs 14 residues. The CDR3 spells CSAKDAGGGETQYF. The CDR3 DNA reads as TGCAGTGCTAAAGATGCGGGGGGAGGAGAGACCCAGTACTTC.

The chain links TRBV7-4 to TRBJ2-7, with TRBD2 identical over 7 bases. This CDR3 is 16 amino acids long. Germline values: CDR1 SGHVT, CDR2 SQSDAQ. V gave up 1 base and J gave up 2 bases; unmatched junction bases: 8. CDR3 loop: CASSLVGAGLTYEQYF. For the CDR3, the DNA is TGTGCCAGCAGCTTAGTGGGAGCGGGGTTAACCTACGAGCAGTACTTC.

This clonotype turned up a few times. This chain uses TRBV20-1 with TRBJ2-5, with 7 bases aligning to TRBD2. Looked up from germline, CDR1 is DFQATT and CDR2 is SNEGSKA (reference sequence). The CDR3 is 12 amino acids. The V and J ends lost 2 bases and 3 bases, in that order; junction bases with no gene match: 0. The DNA for the CDR3 is TGCAGTGCTAGAACTAGCGAAGAGACCCAGTACTTC. Translating gives CSARTSEETQYF.

The sample holds a few counts of this clonotype. The rearrangement links TRBV7-8 to TRBJ1-1, with D perhaps TRBD1 (6 bases). The CDR3 totals 15 residues. Germline V lookup: CDR1 SGHVS, CDR2 FQNEAQ. V lost 1 base and J lost 7, with 16 bases in between. The CDR3 protein is CASSLGARGQGEAFF. CDR3 sequence (DNA): TGTGCCAGCAGCTTAGGAGCGCGGGGGCAGGGTGAAGCTTTCTTT.

This clonotype came up many times. The chain recombines TRBV4-1 with TRBJ1-2; D is unresolved. CDR3 length equals 15 residues. Germline values: CDR1 MGHRA, CDR2 YSYEKL. V dropped 0 bases and J dropped 4 bases, with 12 bases sitting between them. The CDR3 here is CASSQDEAGLYGYTF. For the CDR3, the DNA is TGCGCCAGCAGCCAAGATGAGGCAGGACTCTATGGCTACACCTTC.

The chain recombines TRBV12-3 or TRBV12-4 with TRBJ2-7; tentatively, D is TRBD1 (6 bases). Trimming pared 4 bases from V and 0 bases from J, leaving 13 bases between. The CDR3 has 15 residues. Written as DNA, the CDR3 is TGTGCCAGCAGTTACGGGGACACCAACTCCTACGAGCAGTACTTC. This sequence encodes CASSYGDTNSYEQYF.

V and J are TRBV6-2 or TRBV6-3 and TRBJ2-5; 13 bases fit TRBD2. J gave up 0 bases and V 0 bases, and 10 bases lay outside the gene matches. The CDR3 contains 20 residues. Germline lookup yields CDR1 MNHEY and CDR2 SVGEGT. CDR3 nucleotides: TGTGCCAGCAGTTACTCGTCAAGGGGACTAGCGGGGACAAACCAAGAGACCCAGTACTTC. Protein: CASSYSSRGLAGTNQETQYF.

This clonotype showed up just a few times. The chain is built from TRBV7-8 and TRBJ2-4; D may be TRBD2 (6 bases). Matching the DNA end better, TRBJ2-5 makes the J call doubtful. The CDR3 is 15 amino acids. Germline V gene sequence: CDR1 SGHVS, CDR2 FQNEAQ. CDR3 loop: CASSPFREVKETQYF. The CDR3 nucleotides are TGTGCCAGCAGCCCATTCAGGGAGGTGAAAGAGACCCAGTACTTC.

DNA of the CDR3: TGTGCCAGCAGCTTTCTGATTACCGCCACCCCAGATACGCAGTATTTT. Its translation is CASSFLITATPDTQYF. The chain joins TRBV7-9 to TRBJ2-3; D gene ambiguous. Trimming left V 3 bases short and J 4 bases short, with 17 bases between. Germline V gives CDR1 SEHNR, CDR2 FQNEAQ (reference sequence). The CDR3 is made up of 16 amino acids.